This T cell receptor beta chain was captured in a study of cytomegalovirus exposure and HLA in healthy donors. With 60 Vbeta and 13 Jbeta primers, the PCR was carried out. Generated by immunoSEQ multiplex PCR, the TCRdb table keeps only in-frame clones and is missing some. The data show some 180,000 clones, under 85% seen once. Per germline, CDR1 MDHEN and CDR2 SYDVKM. V lost 10 bases, J lost 2 bases, and 18 bases lay in between. The CDR3 contains 14 residues. Sample: PBMCs. This TCR derives from a woman younger than 30 in good health and CMV-seropositive. The gene calls are TRBV28 and TRBJ2-7, with a tentative D call TRBD2 (5 bases). In DNA form, the CDR3 reads TGTGCCACCCTAAGGGCGGGTACGGCCTACGAGCAGTACTTC. Its protein product is CATLRAGTAYEQYF.